These 30 T cell receptor beta chains were all obtained from the same sample, sequenced in a study of chemoradiotherapy in HPV16-positive cancers. The data were produced by immunoSEQ multiplex PCR, yet TCRdb's version contains in-frame clones alone and is incomplete. In the table there are 55,000 to 85,000 clones, 88% of which are singletons. The specimen was blood, collected from a patient who underwent chemoradiotherapy. These receptor sequences come from a human donor with HPV-associated anogenital cancer.

The rearrangement joins TRBV11-2 to TRBJ1-4, with 8 bases lining up with TRBD1. After removal of 5 bases from V and 5 bases from J, the junction contained 4 bases not matched to a gene. The CDR3 sequence is 14 residues long. Germline V gene sequence: CDR1 SGHAT, CDR2 FQNNGV. For the CDR3, the DNA is TGTGCCAGCAGCCAGGACAGGGCGAATGAAAAACTGTTTTTT. It translates to CASSQDRANEKLFF.

The chain links TRBV11-3 to TRBJ1-1; D is undetermined. Looked up from germline, CDR1 is SGHNT and CDR2 is YENEEA. This CDR3 is 12 amino acids long. V lost 6 bases and J 1 base, leaving 6 bases between the germline ends. The CDR3 sequence: CASSRENTEAFF. In DNA form, the CDR3 reads TGTGCCAGCAGTCGGGAGAACACTGAAGCTTTCTTT.

This chain uses TRBV6-6 with TRBJ2-5; D tentatively reads TRBD1 or TRBD2 (6 bases each). Germline V gene lookup returns CDR1 MNHNY and CDR2 SVGAGI (reference sequence). Trimming pared 5 bases from V and 10 bases from J, leaving 11 bases between. The CDR3 is made up of 11 amino acids. CDR3 amino acids: CASSIRGDQYF. The CDR3 region has the DNA TGTGCCAGCAGTATAAGGGGGGACCAGTACTTC.

The chain has TRBV2 and TRBJ1-1, with a tentative D call TRBD1 (5 bases). Trimming took 2 bases from V and 1 from J, leaving 11 bases between them. Germline V gives CDR1 SNHLY, CDR2 FYNNEI. The CDR3 sequence is 15 residues long. The CDR3 nucleotides read TGTGCCAGCAGTGAATATGACAGATCGAACACTGAAGCTTTCTTT. This codes for CASSEYDRSNTEAFF.

The rearrangement links TRBV7-2 to TRBJ2-3; weak D call: TRBD2 (5 bases). The germline V gene has CDR1 SGHTA and CDR2 FQGNSA. The CDR3 has 15 residues. Trimming took 1 base from V and 5 from J, leaving 13 bases between them. The CDR3: CASSLGGKVLDTQYF. The CDR3 nucleotides are TGTGCCAGCAGCTTAGGAGGGAAGGTGTTAGATACGCAGTATTTT. Together with reference TRBV7-2 and TRBJ2-3, the CDR3 gives the full variable domain: GAGVSQSPSNKVTEKGKDVELRCDPISGHTALYWYRQSLGQGLEFLIYFQGNSAPDKSGLPSDRFSAERTGGSVSTLTIQRTQQEDSAVYLCASSLGGKVLDTQYFGPGTRLTVL.

The V and J genes are TRBV5-5 and TRBJ2-2; possible D gene TRBD2, 6 bases. Per germline, CDR1 SGHKS and CDR2 YYEKEE (reference sequence). V was clipped by 2 bases and J by 5 bases, with 10 bases between them. The CDR3 totals 14 residues. The chain's CDR3 is CASSFGGGTGELFF. DNA for the CDR3: TGTGCCAGCAGCTTCGGGGGAGGTACCGGGGAGCTGTTTTTT.

V usage is TRBV5-1 and J usage is TRBJ2-3, with 10 bases lining up with TRBD2. Germline CDR1 and CDR2: SGHRS and YFSETQ. V was pared by 4 bases and J by 4 bases, with 6 bases of the junction left unmatched. CDR3 length: 15 amino acids. The CDR3 loop is CASSGTSGTADTQYF. DNA of the CDR3: TGCGCCAGCAGCGGTACTAGCGGGACAGCAGATACGCAGTATTTT.

This chain connects TRBV10-1 to TRBJ2-1, with TRBD2 matching over 14 bases. V was clipped by 2 bases and J by 4 bases; unmatched bases: 4. Looked up from germline, CDR1 is WNHNN and CDR2 is SYGVQD (reference sequence). This CDR3 region has 17 residues. The chain's CDR3 is CASSEGTSGSLYNEQFF. As DNA, the CDR3 is TGCGCCAGCAGTGAGGGGACTAGCGGGAGCCTTTACAATGAGCAGTTCTTC.

The chain couples TRBV7-6 to TRBJ1-1, with D maybe TRBD1 (6 bases). CDR3 length: 15 amino acids. The V end lost 5 bases, the J end lost 10 bases, and 23 bases lay between the germline ends. Germline-derived CDR1 and CDR2 are SGHVS and FNYEAQ. The CDR3 sequence is CASSPLGGTAGGAFF. CDR3 nucleotides: TGTGCCAGCAGCCCCCTAGGGGGGACCGCAGGTGGAGCTTTCTTT.

This sequence joins TRBV19 and TRBJ2-1, with D possibly TRBD2 on 5 matching bases. Per germline, CDR1 LNHDA and CDR2 SQIVND (reference sequence). The CDR3 extends over 14 amino acids. V lost 3 bases and J 6 bases, leaving 12 bases between the germline ends. This CDR3 reads CASSITGSGNEQFF. Here the CDR3 DNA reads TGTGCCAGTAGTATTACGGGGTCCGGCAATGAGCAGTTCTTC.

The rearrangement uses TRBV7-6 and TRBJ2-5, with 10 bases that match TRBD2. Germline V gene sequence: CDR1 SGHVS, CDR2 FNYEAQ. The CDR3 spans 15 residues. Unmatched junction bases numbered 7, after V lost 5 bases and J lost 4 bases. The CDR3 reads CASSVSGRAIETQYF. Written as DNA, the CDR3 is TGTGCCAGCAGCGTAAGCGGGAGGGCCATAGAGACCCAGTACTTC.

The chain carries TRBV6-1 and TRBJ1-2; 7 bases match TRBD1. After removal of 6 bases from V and 3 bases from J, the junction contained 4 bases not matched to a gene. Per the germline V gene, CDR1 is MNHNS and CDR2 is SASEGT. The CDR3 extends over 13 amino acids. For the CDR3, the DNA is TGTGCCAGCAGCGACGGACAGGACTATGGCTACACCTTC. It translates to CASSDGQDYGYTF.

This sequence joins TRBV25-1 and TRBJ1-1, with 9 bases matching TRBD1. The CDR3 is made up of 15 amino acids. V shed 2 bases, J shed 3 bases, and the junction held 4 bases outside the gene matches. Germline V gene sequence: CDR1 MGHDK, CDR2 SYGVNS. This CDR3 reads CASSEDGTGYTEAFF. CDR3 DNA sequence: TGTGCCAGCAGTGAAGACGGGACAGGGTACACTGAAGCTTTCTTT.

Note on this clone: At one end the junction does not follow the germline gene, possibly because of a read error. The chain is built from TRBV7-7 and TRBJ2-7; TRBD1 matches 9 bases. Germline V CDR1 and CDR2: SSHAT, FNYEAQ (reference sequence). CDR3 length: 15 residues. The CDR3 sequence: CASSLRPGQGSEQYF. CDR3 nucleotide sequence: TGTGCTAGCAGCCTCCGACCGGGACAGGGATCCGAGCAGTACTTC.

This clone was seen a single time. V is TRBV10-3 and J is TRBJ1-6; the D gene is possibly TRBD1 (5 bases). Germline V gives CDR1 ENHRY, CDR2 SYGVKD. V gave up 3 bases and J gave up 1 base, with 10 bases separating them. The CDR3 is 16 amino acids. The CDR3 DNA is TGTGCCATCAGTGATCGCCAGGGTTCCTATAATTCACCCCTCCACTTT. Translating gives CAISDRQGSYNSPLHF.

The chain joins TRBV10-3 to TRBJ2-5, with 8 bases that match TRBD1. Losses at the gene ends were 2 bases for V and 1 base for J; bases not matched to a gene: 0. CDR1 and CDR2 from the germline V gene are ENHRY and SYGVKD. This CDR3 region has 14 residues. The CDR3 loop is CAISETGGQETQYF. In DNA form, the CDR3 reads TGTGCCATCAGTGAGACAGGGGGCCAAGAGACCCAGTACTTC.

This clone was seen only once. The rearrangement uses TRBV7-9 and TRBJ2-1, with 7 positions matching TRBD2. The length of the CDR3 is 11 residues. V dropped 6 bases and J dropped 13; count of bases not matched to a gene: 6. Per germline, CDR1 SEHNR and CDR2 FQNEAQ (reference sequence). The CDR3 DNA follows: TGTGCCAGCAGTCAACGGGGGGAACAGTTCTTC. Its translation: CASSQRGEQFF.

Written as DNA, the CDR3 is TGCGCCAGCAGCCTCTTGGGACCGTCACAAGAGACCCAGTACTTC. This translates into CASSLLGPSQETQYF. The chain uses TRBV4-1 and TRBJ2-5, with D perhaps being TRBD1 or TRBD2 (5 bases each). The ends were cut back, 4 bases at V and 2 bases at J, with 14 bases in the middle. This CDR3 contains 15 residues. The germline CDR1 and CDR2 sequences are MGHRA and YSYEKL.

The chain combines TRBV11-2 with TRBJ2-7; 10 bases agree with TRBD2. Germline V gene lookup returns CDR1 SGHAT and CDR2 FQNNGV. The CDR3 has 16 residues. V shed 3 bases, J shed 7 bases, and the junction held 12 bases outside the gene matches. CDR3: CASSLTSGPPTREQYF. The DNA of the CDR3 is TGTGCCAGCAGCTTGACTAGCGGGCCACCTACGCGAGAGCAGTACTTC. The full variable domain, its missing parts supplied by reference TRBV11-2 and TRBJ2-7, is EAGVAQSPRYKIIEKRQSVAFWCNPISGHATLYWYQQILGQGPKLLIQFQNNGVVDDSQLPKDRFSAERLKGVDSTLKIQPAKLEDSAVYLCASSLTSGPPTREQYFGPGTRLTVT.

This clone was counted a few times. The chain is built from TRBV5-3 and TRBJ1-1; D ambiguous. TRBV5-3 is assigned to the ORF class and has an uncertain function. The germline V and J ends were trimmed by 2 bases and 4 bases, with 3 bases remaining between them. The CDR3 has 11 residues. CDR3 sequence: CARSFGTEAFF. CDR3 nucleotide sequence: TGTGCCAGAAGCTTTGGCACTGAAGCTTTCTTT.

The genes are TRBV10-2 and TRBJ1-2; D remains unclear. CDR3 length: 12 residues. Trimming stripped 5 bases from V and 4 bases from J, with 8 bases between. The germline V gene encodes CDR1 WSHSY and CDR2 SAAADI. CDR3 DNA: TGCGCCAGCAGTTCCCCGGGCTATGGCTACACCTTC. As protein: CASSSPGYGYTF.

The V gene is TRBV5-1, the J gene TRBJ2-5; 7 positions agree with TRBD1. The CDR3 runs to 14 residues. V lost 3 bases to trimming and J lost 1 base; unmatched junction nucleotides: 3. Germline CDR1 is SGHRS and CDR2 is YFSETQ. The CDR3 loop reads CASSSGQLQETQYF. The CDR3 DNA reads TGCGCCAGCAGCTCGGGACAGCTCCAAGAGACCCAGTACTTC.

The rearrangement uses TRBV10-3 and TRBJ2-1, with D uncertain. The V gene's germline CDR1 is ENHRY and CDR2 SYGVKD. This CDR3 spans 13 amino acids. V gave up 4 bases and J gave up 8 bases, with 12 bases separating them. Here the CDR3 reads CAISVVTGDEQFF. Written as DNA, the CDR3 is TGTGCCATCAGTGTCGTAACCGGCGATGAGCAGTTCTTC.

This clone was detected only once. CDR3 DNA sequence: TGTGCCAGCAGTTCCTCCGGGACCGATAATTCACCCCTCCACTTT. It yields the protein CASSSSGTDNSPLHF. This sequence joins TRBV2 and TRBJ1-6, with D maybe TRBD1 (5 bases). The germline V gene has CDR1 SNHLY and CDR2 FYNNEI. This CDR3 contains 15 residues. Trimming took off 5 bases at V and 5 bases at J, with 13 bases between the two ends.

V gene TRBV10-2 combines with J gene TRBJ1-1, with D maybe TRBD1 (6 bases). The germline V gene encodes CDR1 WSHSY and CDR2 SAAADI. Trimming removed 6 bases at V and 8 bases at J, with 19 bases between. The CDR3 runs to 14 residues. The CDR3 loop reads CASRGAGASPEAFF. CDR3 sequence (DNA): TGCGCCAGCAGGGGAGCGGGGGCCTCCCCGGAAGCTTTCTTT.

The chain is built from TRBV2 and TRBJ2-6, with unresolved D. This CDR3 is built from 17 residues. V lost 6 bases and J 3 bases, leaving 18 bases between the germline ends. Germline CDR1 reads SNHLY; CDR2 reads FYNNEI. The CDR3 DNA is TGTGCCAGCAGAATTTCAGAGTCTACTTATGGGGCCAACGTCCTGACTTTC. Residues: CASRISESTYGANVLTF.

The chain is built from TRBV2 and TRBJ2-5; tentatively, D is TRBD1 or TRBD2 (6 bases each). Germline loops: CDR1 SNHLY, CDR2 FYNNEI. The CDR3 length is 14 residues. Trimming removed 3 bases at V and 11 bases at J, with 19 bases between. For the CDR3, the DNA is TGTGCCAGCAGTGACGGCAGGGGTCTCCGGGAGCAGTACTTC. Translation gives CASSDGRGLREQYF.

This rearrangement joins TRBV5-4 to TRBJ2-6; D perhaps matches TRBD2 (6 bases). Trimming removed 4 bases at V and 1 base at J, with 15 bases between. Looked up from germline, CDR1 is SGHNT and CDR2 is YYREEE (reference sequence). CDR3 length equals 17 residues. The CDR3 sequence is CASSRKFGSSGANVLTF. The DNA for the CDR3 is TGTGCCAGCAGCCGAAAATTCGGGAGTTCTGGGGCCAACGTCCTGACTTTC.

This clone was counted a single time. V usage is TRBV28 and J usage is TRBJ2-3; the match to TRBD2 covers 10 bases. Germline V gene lookup returns CDR1 MDHEN and CDR2 SYDVKM. V was clipped by 3 bases and J by 8 bases; unmatched bases: 5. The CDR3 runs 14 residues. The CDR3: CASSFLAGVGTQYF. The CDR3 bases are TGTGCCAGCAGTTTCCTAGCGGGAGTGGGTACGCAGTATTTT. Based on the CDR3 plus reference TRBV28 and TRBJ2-3, the full variable domain is DVKVTQSSRYLVKRTGEKVFLECVQDMDHENMFWYRQDPGLGLRLIYFSYDVKMKEKGDIPEGYSVSREKKERFSLILESASTNQTSMYLCASSFLAGVGTQYFGPGTRLTVL.

The rearrangement links TRBV7-2 to TRBJ2-5; D assignment may be TRBD1 or TRBD2 (5 bases each). CDR1 is SGHTA, CDR2 FQGNSA, per germline. The CDR3 is 15 residues long. V was trimmed by 1 base and J by 0 bases, leaving 9 bases between them. CDR3 sequence: CASSLGDPHQETQYF. DNA of the CDR3: TGTGCCAGCAGCTTAGGGGACCCTCACCAAGAGACCCAGTACTTC.